This TCR beta chain was found in a study of blood T cell repertoires in COVID-19. Those who participated ranged in age from about 18 to 89 years and resided in about two dozen US areas. Recovery among Cohort 3 donors was established by two negative PCRs, clearance, or symptom resolution. Profiled with immunoSEQ multiplex PCR; TCRdb holds only in-frame clones, not every one. Among around 130,000 clones listed, roughly 87% were seen once. Unmatched junction bases numbered 11, after V lost 0 bases and J lost 9 bases. There are 16 residues in the CDR3. CDR1 SGDLS and CDR2 YYNGEE come from the germline V gene.

Specimen: PBMCs or T cells enriched from blood (not recorded which). The V gene is TRBV9, the J gene TRBJ2-1; 8 bases map to TRBD2. The sequence came from a man aged 25 to 40 who had recovered from COVID-19. This CDR3 is CASSVEGTGGPSEQFF. CDR3 nucleotides: TGTGCCAGCAGCGTAGAGGGAACGGGAGGGCCCAGTGAGCAGTTCTTC.